Shown below are 19 T cell receptor beta chains from a single sample sequenced in a study of Ad26.COV2.S vaccination and SARS-CoV-2 variants. The sample's treatment: approximately 18 received Ad26.COV2.S at low or high dose, single or two shots; 5 received placebo; per-sample allocation not given. The samples were gathered on day 63 after the first injection of vaccine or placebo. Sequencing was performed with immunoSEQ multiplex PCR; in TCRdb, only in-frame clones are kept and a portion is missing. The data show roughly 410,000 clones, about four fifths seen once. This specimen consisted of peripheral blood, obtained in a trial of Ad26.COV2.S vaccine versus placebo. These receptors were taken from a person aged 18-65 years who received the Ad26.COV2.S COVID-19 vaccine or a placebo.

This clone was detected a few times. As DNA, the CDR3 is TGTGCCAGCAGTCGGACAGGGCCTGGAAACACCATATATTTT. Translated: CASSRTGPGNTIYF. The chain has TRBV6-5 and TRBJ1-3; 8 nucleotides agree with TRBD1. From germline, CDR1 is MNHEY and CDR2 SVGAGI. The trim removed 5 bases at V and 2 bases at J, leaving 2 bases unmatched. There are 14 residues in the CDR3.

The rearrangement joins TRBV3-1 (or the pseudogene TRBV3-2) to TRBJ2-7; tentatively, D is TRBD1 (6 bases). Germline CDR1 is LGHDT and CDR2 is YNNKEL (reference sequence). The CDR3 consists of 14 residues. Trimming shortened V by 1 base and J by 3 bases, and 10 bases separated the two germline ends. CDR3 protein: CASSQAGQSYEQYF. The CDR3, as DNA: TGTGCCAGCAGCCAAGCTGGACAGAGCTACGAGCAGTACTTC.

The chain recombines TRBV20-1 with TRBJ2-7; D not certain. Germline V gene sequence: CDR1 DFQATT, CDR2 SNEGSKA (reference sequence). This CDR3 spans 12 amino acids. The germline V and J ends were trimmed by 3 bases and 1 base, with 7 bases remaining between them. This CDR3 is CSASRRSYEQYF. The CDR3 coding sequence is TGCAGTGCTAGTCGCCGATCCTACGAGCAGTACTTC.

This sequence joins TRBV5-1 and TRBJ1-2; D uncertain. Trimming shortened V by 2 bases and J by 3 bases, and 8 bases separated the two germline ends. This CDR3 spans 13 amino acids. CDR1 and CDR2 from the germline V gene are SGHRS and YFSETQ. CDR3 in amino acids: CASSFEVHYGYTF. The CDR3 DNA reads as TGCGCCAGCAGCTTTGAAGTCCACTATGGCTACACCTTC. Full variable domain (remainder filled in from reference TRBV5-1 and TRBJ1-2): KAGVTQTPRYLIKTRGQQVTLSCSPISGHRSVSWYQQTPGQGLQFLFEYFSETQRNKGNFPGRFSGRQFSNSRSEMNVSTLELGDSALYLCASSFEVHYGYTFGSGTRLTVV.

The chain employs TRBV21-1 and TRBJ2-7. TRBV21-1 is classified as a pseudogene. The CDR3 runs 17 residues. The CDR3 is CASPKTGPGRDSYEQYF. CDR3 DNA: TGTGCCAGCCCCAAAACCGGACCGGGACGGGACTCCTACGAGCAGTACTTC.

This clone was counted between two and nine times. The chain has TRBV4-1 and TRBJ1-5; TRBD1 agrees at 7 bases. The CDR3 is 15 amino acids. The germline CDR1 and CDR2 sequences are MGHRA and YSYEKL. The ends lost 0 bases at V and 4 bases at J; junction bases unmatched: 3. CDR3 sequence (DNA): TGCGCCAGCAGCCAAGAGGGACAGCAGAATCAGCCCCAGCATTTT. This translates into CASSQEGQQNQPQHF.

In its sample, this clone was seen many times. This chain uses TRBV18 with TRBJ2-3; TRBD1 matches 7 bases. V trimming: 2 bases; J trimming: 1 base; junction bases outside the gene matches: 3. The germline V gene has CDR1 KGHSH and CDR2 LQKENI. This CDR3 contains 15 residues. This CDR3 reads CASSPSDRGTDTQYF. Here the CDR3 DNA reads TGTGCCAGCTCACCAAGCGACAGGGGCACAGATACGCAGTATTTT.

The chain joins TRBV7-2 to TRBJ2-7, with 7 bases identical to TRBD2. The CDR3 runs to 17 residues. CDR1 and CDR2 (germline): SGHTA, FQGNSA. The V and J ends lost 5 bases and 0 bases, in that order; junction bases with no gene match: 13. CDR3 sequence reads: CASSVLPSGVNSYEQYF. The CDR3 DNA reads as TGTGCCAGCAGCGTCCTCCCAAGCGGGGTCAACTCCTACGAGCAGTACTTC.

The gene calls are TRBV3-1 (or the pseudogene TRBV3-2) and TRBJ2-1; D might be TRBD2 (5 bases). Germline V gives CDR1 LGHDT, CDR2 YNNKEL (reference sequence). The CDR3 loop spans 15 amino acids. The germline V and J ends were trimmed by 5 bases and 2 bases, with 13 bases remaining between them. CDR3 sequence (DNA): TGTGCCAGCAGCTCCGTCGGGGTCCCCTACAATGAGCAGTTCTTC. It is translated as CASSSVGVPYNEQFF.

The DNA of the CDR3 is TGCAGTGCTAGAGATGCCTACGAGCAGTACTTC. It yields the protein CSARDAYEQYF. The chain links TRBV20-1 to TRBJ2-7; D uncertain. The CDR3 contains 11 residues. The germline V gene has CDR1 DFQATT and CDR2 SNEGSKA (reference sequence). Between the trimmed V and J ends, which lost 0 bases and 2 bases, there was a span of 2 bases.

This chain joins TRBV19 and TRBJ2-1; 9 nucleotides match TRBD2. V shed 1 base and J 7 bases; nucleotides not matched to a gene: 5. This CDR3 spans 15 amino acids. Looked up from germline, CDR1 is LNHDA and CDR2 is SQIVND (reference sequence). The CDR3 DNA reads TGTGCCAGTAGTATAGGGCTAGCGGGATTAAATGAGCAGTTCTTC. This encodes CASSIGLAGLNEQFF.

This sequence joins TRBV7-3 and TRBJ2-7; TRBD1 or TRBD2 may be the D gene (5 bases each). The CDR3 totals 14 residues. Trimming removed 1 base at V and 6 bases at J, with 13 bases between. Germline V gene lookup returns CDR1 SGHTA and CDR2 FQGTGA. In DNA, the CDR3 is TGTGCCAGCAGCTTAAGGTTCGGGGCGGGCGAGCAGTACTTC. Amino acids: CASSLRFGAGEQYF.

This sequence joins TRBV7-3 and TRBJ2-3, with a possible D match to TRBD2 (5 bases). V was cut by 5 bases and J by 4 bases, with 10 bases left in between. CDR1 and CDR2 (germline): SGHTA, FQGTGA. The CDR3 runs to 13 residues. The CDR3 sequence is CASSSRTADTQYF. In nucleotides, the CDR3 is TGTGCCAGCAGCAGCCGGACTGCAGATACGCAGTATTTT.

V gene TRBV5-6 combines with J gene TRBJ1-6; 8 nucleotides line up with TRBD1. The CDR3 length is 15 residues. Germline assignment: CDR1 SGHDT and CDR2 YYEEEE. With 2 bases clipped from V and 10 bases from J, the junction kept 8 bases outside the gene matches. The CDR3 DNA reads TGTGCCAGCAGCTTCTCGACAGGGGTGGGCTCACCCCTCCACTTT. As protein: CASSFSTGVGSPLHF.

This clone has more than one count but fewer than ten. The chain is built from TRBV29-1 and TRBJ1-2, with D uncertain. The CDR3 consists of 12 residues. Between the trimmed V and J ends, which lost 4 bases and 3 bases, there was a span of 9 bases. CDR1 SQVTM and CDR2 ANQGSEA come from the germline V gene. The CDR3 loop is CSVGYSYYGYTF. In DNA, the CDR3 is TGCAGCGTTGGGTACAGCTACTATGGCTACACCTTC.

The chain is built from TRBV11-3 and TRBJ2-7, with 11 bases aligning to TRBD1. The trim removed 6 bases at V and 4 bases at J, leaving 8 bases unmatched. CDR3 length equals 15 residues. CDR1 is SGHNT, CDR2 YENEEA, per germline. CDR3 DNA: TGTGCCAGCAGTATTCGGACAGGGGGCAAATACGAGCAGTACTTC. Residues: CASSIRTGGKYEQYF. The full variable domain, completed using reference TRBV11-3 and TRBJ2-7, is EAGVVQSPRYKIIEKKQPVAFWCNPISGHNTLYWYLQNLGQGPELLIRYENEEAVDDSQLPKDRFSAERLKGVDSTLKIQPAELGDSAVYLCASSIRTGGKYEQYFGPGTRLTVT.

CDR3 loop: CASSPLGTTDTQYF. CDR3 sequence (DNA): TGTGCCAGCAGCCCTCTTGGGACCACAGATACGCAGTATTTT. The chain carries TRBV9 and TRBJ2-3, with D perhaps given as TRBD1 or TRBD2 (5 bases each). Looked up from germline, CDR1 is SGDLS and CDR2 is YYNGEE. The CDR3 runs to 14 residues. V lost 4 bases and J 2 bases, leaving 11 bases between the germline ends.

This clone was observed a handful of times. V usage is TRBV2 and J usage is TRBJ1-2, with D unresolved. The germline V gene encodes CDR1 SNHLY and CDR2 FYNNEI. CDR3 size: 13 residues. V dropped 7 bases and J dropped 4 bases, with 13 bases sitting between them. The DNA of the CDR3 is TGTGCCAGCACACGGCAGATAAGCTATGGCTACACCTTC. Its translation: CASTRQISYGYTF.

CDR3 DNA: TGTGCCAGCTCACCCGTGGGAACTAGCGGGGGATCTAGGAATGAGCAGTTCTTC. Amino acid sequence: CASSPVGTSGGSRNEQFF. This rearrangement joins TRBV18 to TRBJ2-1, with 11 positions matching TRBD2. Trimming removed 3 bases from V and 7 bases from J; junction bases left unmatched: 14. The CDR3 is 18 amino acids. The V gene's germline CDR1 is KGHSH and CDR2 LQKENI.